This entry concerns a single TCR beta chain. This record belongs to a study of blood T cell repertoires in COVID-19. TCRdb keeps only in-frame clones here, not all; method: immunoSEQ multiplex PCR. The sample has fewer than 200,000 clones, less than 85% seen once. The clonotype originates from a human donor with acute or convalescent COVID-19. The donor label of this sample is uncertain. The sample comprised peripheral blood.

CDR3: CASGPLGAGANVLTF. The CDR3 DNA is TGCGCCAGCGGGCCCCTCGGGGCTGGGGCCAACGTCCTGACTTTC. The V call is TRBV4-1, the J call TRBJ2-6; D is perhaps TRBD2 (5 bases). The CDR3 sequence is 15 residues long. CDR1 MGHRA and CDR2 YSYEKL come from the germline V gene. The germline V and J ends were trimmed by 8 bases and 2 bases, with 13 bases remaining between them.